This TCR beta chain was identified in a study of blood T cell repertoires in COVID-19. In the study overall: The United States, Italy and Spain supplied acute and convalescent COVID-19 samples. PBMCs, B-cell-depleted T cells, or T cells provided the cDNA or gDNA that made up the material.

Original processing methods: Amplified reference gene primers provided the basis for estimating nucleated cell counts. Libraries were prepared by immunoSEQ multiplex PCR; TCRdb keeps only in-frame clonotypes and omits some of them. Clonal size and the V and J genes are those of that table, whereas D and trimming came from the DNA. The sample yields more than 95,000 clones, 80% to 90% seen once. Trimming took 4 bases from V and 4 from J; bases not matched to a gene: 10. CDR3 size: 15 residues. From germline, CDR1 is SGDLS and CDR2 YYNGEE. Source material: peripheral blood. V is TRBV9 and J is TRBJ1-2, with 7 bases aligning to TRBD1. The sequence derives from a woman aged 55-69 years with acute or convalescent COVID-19. The CDR3 DNA follows: TGTGCCAGCAGCCCGCGACAGGGCAGGGGCTATGGCTACACCTTC. Translation gives CASSPRQGRGYGYTF.